This is a list of T cell receptor beta chains from one sample in a study of human T cells and chemical hapten exposure. MiXCR was run by TCRdb on the RACE reads, yielding one entry per CDR3 protein. The table shows under 45,000 distinct CDR3 sequences, with about 10% occurring only once. Specimen: whole blood, collected in connection with sensitization to the hapten diphenylcyclopropenone (DPC). The receptors were sampled from a man aged 30 to 45 with alopecia areata. Some clones in this sample may be carry-over from other donors' samples. Each CDR3 is given with its conserved first and last residue. A D gene is named only where the DNA matches it firmly. Clone size is not always given. Where it is, it says once, few, many or a class for expanded clones.

j_call | v_call | cdr3_length | d_call | clone_size | cdr3_aa | cdr3_nt
TRBJ2-7 | TRBV7-9 | 16 | TRBD1 | few | CASSSTGTGLKYEQYF | TGTGCCAGCAGCAGCACCGGGACAGGGTTGAAGTACGAGCAGTACTTC
TRBJ2-6 | TRBV28 | 18 | NA | NA | CASRNLAGSLPGANVLTF | TGTGCCAGCAGGAACCTCGCGGGGTCTCTTCCGGGGGCCAACGTCCTGACTTTC
TRBJ1-1 | TRBV29-1 | 11 | NA | NA | CSVEGGTEAFF | TGCAGCGTCGAGGGGGGTACTGAAGCTTTCTTT
TRBJ1-2 | TRBV14 | 14 | NA | few | CASSQTRVVYGYTF | TGTGCCAGCAGCCAAACCCGGGTCGTCTATGGCTACACCTTC
TRBJ1-6 | TRBV30 | 14 | NA | NA | CAWGPGLPSSPLHF | TGTGCCTGGGGGCCGGGTCTTCCTAGTTCACCCCTCCACTTT
TRBJ1-6 | TRBV12-3/TRBV12-4 | 12 | NA | many | CASSFEDSPLHF | TGTGCCAGCAGTTTTGAGGATTCACCCCTCCACTTT
TRBJ2-4 | TRBV12-3/TRBV12-4 | 14 | TRBD1 | NA | CASRPDRGENIQYF | TGTGCCAGCAGGCCGGACAGGGGCGAAAACATTCAGTACTTC
TRBJ1-5 | TRBV7-9 | 13 | NA | NA | CASSLSANQPQHF | TGTGCCAGCAGCTTAAGTGCCAATCAGCCCCAGCATTTT
TRBJ1-1 | TRBV21-1 | 16 | NA | many | CASSKASTGMNTEAFF | TGTGCCAGCAGCAAAGCTTCGACAGGTATGAACACTGAAGCTTTCTTT
TRBJ2-1 | TRBV12-3/TRBV12-4 | 17 | TRBD2 | few | CASSWGTSGRAGNEQFF | TGTGCCAGCAGCTGGGGAACTAGCGGGAGGGCCGGGAATGAGCAGTTCTTC
TRBJ2-5 | TRBV29-1 | 12 | NA | few | CSVERGQETQYF | TGCAGCGTAGAGAGGGGGCAAGAGACCCAGTACTTC
TRBJ2-7 | TRBV7-9 | 12 | NA | NA | CASSSTGNEQYF | TGTGCCAGCAGCTCTACAGGGAACGAGCAGTACTTC
TRBJ1-2 | TRBV15 | 13 | TRBD1 | few | CATSRESGGGYTF | TGTGCCACCAGCAGAGAGTCAGGGGGAGGCTACACCTTC
TRBJ2-3 | TRBV11-1 | 13 | TRBD1 | NA | CASGTAVTDTQYF | TGTGCCAGCGGGACAGCGGTCACAGATACGCAGTATTTT
TRBJ2-3 | TRBV5-5 | 16 | TRBD2 | NA | CASSLAGLAGSDTQYF | TGTGCCAGCAGCTTGGCCGGGCTAGCGGGATCAGATACGCAGTATTTT
TRBJ2-1 | TRBV10-3 | 12 | NA | many | CAISNAFSFRFF | TGTGCCATCAGTAATGCCTTTTCTTTTCGGTTCTTC
TRBJ2-1 | TRBV6-6 | 16 | NA | many | CASSYGRQNRYNEQFF | TGTGCCAGCAGTTACGGTCGCCAGAATCGATACAATGAGCAGTTCTTC
TRBJ2-7 | TRBV20-1 | 12 | TRBD1 | few | CSGQGGYYEQYF | TGCAGTGGACAGGGGGGCTATTACGAGCAGTACTTC
TRBJ1-3 | TRBV30 | 13 | NA | many | CAWLRDSGNTIYF | TGTGCCTGGCTCAGGGACTCTGGAAACACCATATATTTT
TRBJ2-5 | TRBV6-1 | 14 | NA | many | CASTVGLHLETQYF | TGTGCCAGCACCGTGGGACTCCACCTAGAGACCCAGTACTTC
TRBJ1-2 | TRBV4-3 | 15 | NA | NA | CASSQGEPLNYGYTF | TGCGCCAGCAGCCAAGGAGAACCCCTTAACTATGGCTACACCTTC
TRBJ2-1 | TRBV29-1 | 13 | NA | NA | CSDRVSSYNEQFF | TGCAGCGATAGAGTGAGCTCCTACAATGAGCAGTTCTTC
TRBJ2-5 | TRBV29-1 | 13 | NA | NA | CSVAIGSQETQYF | TGCAGCGTCGCGATAGGGAGTCAAGAGACCCAGTACTTC
TRBJ2-4 | TRBV6-2/TRBV6-3 | 17 | NA | many | CASSYPGPLLAKNIQYF | TGTGCCAGCAGTTACCCAGGACCTTTACTAGCCAAAAACATTCAGTACTTC
TRBJ2-3 | TRBV7-9 | 12 | NA | few | CASSSIANTQYF | TGTGCCAGCAGCTCGATCGCGAATACGCAGTATTTT
TRBJ2-5 | TRBV6-6 | 17 | NA | many | CASSYSVAPKYQETQYF | TGTGCCAGCAGTTACTCAGTCGCTCCAAAGTACCAAGAGACCCAGTACTTC
TRBJ2-3 | TRBV12-3/TRBV12-4 | 14 | NA | many | CASTPSGDPDTQYF | TGTGCCAGCACCCCATCGGGGGATCCGGATACGCAGTATTTT
TRBJ2-7 | TRBV19 | 14 | TRBD2 | few | CASKVAGGSYEQYF | TGTGCCAGTAAAGTGGCGGGGGGCTCCTACGAGCAGTACTTC
TRBJ2-1 | TRBV24-1 | 13 | TRBD1 | NA | CATIGTDDNEQFF | TGTGCCACCATTGGGACAGACGACAATGAGCAGTTCTTC
TRBJ1-2 | TRBV9 | 14 | NA | many | CASSADPTNYGYTF | TGTGCCAGCAGCGCCGACCCGACTAACTATGGCTACACCTTC
TRBJ2-4 | TRBV6-2/TRBV6-3 | 15 | TRBD1 | many | CASSYRQGDKNIQYF | TGTGCCAGCAGTTATCGACAGGGCGACAAAAACATTCAGTACTTC
TRBJ2-1 | TRBV11-2 | 11 | NA | many | CASSLSNEQFF | TGTGCCAGCAGCTTAAGCAATGAGCAGTTCTTC
TRBJ1-4 | TRBV5-1 | 18 | TRBD1 | few | CASSLGFGTGATNEKLFF | TGCGCCAGCAGCTTGGGCTTCGGGACAGGGGCAACTAATGAAAAACTGTTTTTT
TRBJ1-6 | TRBV21-1 | 16 | NA | NA | CASSNSTQEALSPLHF | TGTGCCAGCAGCAATAGTACCCAGGAGGCGCTATCACCCCTCCACTTT
TRBJ2-1 | TRBV6-6 | 12 | NA | many | CASSYMNNEQFF | TGTGCCAGCAGTTACATGAACAATGAGCAGTTCTTC
TRBJ2-2 | TRBV7-3 | 15 | NA | few | CASSPDAGSGGELFF | TGTGCCAGCAGTCCCGACGCGGGATCTGGAGGGGAGCTGTTTTTT
TRBJ1-1 | TRBV6-6 | 14 | NA | many | CASSYPGRGTEAFF | TGTGCCAGCAGTTACCCAGGGAGAGGCACTGAAGCTTTCTTT
TRBJ2-5 | TRBV20-1 | 15 | TRBD1 | many | CSARFGTGFQETQYF | TGCAGTGCTAGATTCGGGACAGGGTTCCAAGAGACCCAGTACTTC
TRBJ1-6 | TRBV7-9 | 11 | NA | many | CASSLNSPLHF | TGTGCCAGCAGCTTAAACTCACCCCTCCACTTT
TRBJ2-2 | TRBV7-2 | 19 | TRBD2 | NA | CASSRTGLAGVGRTGELFF | TGTGCCAGCAGCCGAACGGGACTAGCGGGAGTTGGGAGGACCGGGGAGCTGTTTTTT
TRBJ2-2 | TRBV7-6 | 15 | TRBD2 | many | CASSLASGSTGELFF | TGTGCCAGCAGCTTAGCTAGCGGGAGCACCGGGGAGCTGTTTTTT
TRBJ1-1 | TRBV15 | 13 | NA | many | CATSRDLASEAFF | TGTGCCACCAGCAGAGATCTGGCTTCTGAAGCTTTCTTT
TRBJ1-1 | TRBV12-5 | 13 | NA | NA | CASCGGENTEAFF | TGTGCTAGTTGCGGGGGCGAGAACACTGAAGCTTTCTTT
TRBJ1-5 | TRBV29-1 | 12 | NA | many | CSVGDSNQPQHF | TGCAGCGTTGGAGATAGCAATCAGCCCCAGCATTTT
TRBJ2-3 | TRBV7-3 | 14 | NA | few | CASSPRPRADTQYF | TGTGCCAGCAGCCCCCGGCCCAGGGCAGATACGCAGTATTTT
TRBJ1-1 | TRBV7-3 | 15 | NA | NA | CASSLTTGMNTEAFF | TGTGCCAGCAGCTTAACTACGGGGATGAACACTGAAGCTTTCTTT
TRBJ2-5 | TRBV29-1 | 14 | TRBD1 | many | CSVVSGTGQETQYF | TGCAGCGTTGTATCCGGGACAGGGCAAGAGACCCAGTACTTC
TRBJ2-1 | TRBV9 | 14 | TRBD2 | NA | CASSVVAGIHEQFF | TGTGCCAGCAGCGTAGTAGCGGGAATCCATGAGCAGTTCTTC
TRBJ2-3 | TRBV7-2 | 14 | NA | NA | CASSEIPRTDTQYF | TGTGCCAGCAGCGAGATCCCCCGCACAGATACGCAGTATTTT
TRBJ2-3 | TRBV3-1 | 12 | NA | few | CASSQGPLGQYF | TGTGCCAGCAGCCAGGGACCCTTAGGGCAGTATTTT
TRBJ2-3 | TRBV18 | 17 | TRBD1 | many | CASSEYRRQGDTDTQYF | TGTGCCAGCTCAGAATATCGAAGACAGGGTGACACAGATACGCAATATTTT
TRBJ2-5 | TRBV5-4 | 15 | NA | few | CASSLRTRYQETQYF | TGTGCCAGCTCGTTAAGGACGAGGTACCAAGAGACCCAGTACTTC
TRBJ2-5 | TRBV7-9 | 17 | NA | many | CASSSGRFNRDQETQYF | TGTGCCAGCAGCTCCGGACGGTTTAATCGCGACCAAGAGACCCAGTACTTC
TRBJ1-4 | TRBV30 | 13 | NA | many | CAWGAGEVEKLFF | TGTGCCTGGGGGGCAGGGGAGGTTGAAAAACTGTTTTTT
TRBJ2-5 | TRBV10-3 | 13 | NA | few | CASNRDPQETQYF | TGTGCCTCAAACCGGGACCCTCAAGAGACCCAGTACTTC
TRBJ2-3 | TRBV4-1 | 14 | NA | few | CASSPGGGTDTQYF | TGCGCCAGCAGCCCGGGGGGCGGCACAGATACGCAGTATTTT
TRBJ2-3 | TRBV7-8 | 16 | TRBD2 | few | CASSVTSGGAGDTQYF | TGTGCCAGCAGCGTGACTAGCGGGGGGGCAGGGGATACGCAGTATTTT